The 17 T cell receptor beta chains listed next were all sequenced from one sample in a study of blood T cells in healthy people across ages. Primers used in a second PCR of roughly 7 to 11 cycles were a sample-barcoded 5' primer and a J-beta primer mix. TCRdb re-called the 5' RACE reads through MiXCR, storing one row per CDR3 protein. The repertoire holds roughly 1.4 million distinct CDR3 sequences, with approximately 59% as singletons. The sequencing sample was made of blood. The receptors shown here come from a young man in good health.

The count of this clonotype is one. The chain carries TRBV5-6 and TRBJ2-7; TRBD1 might be the D (5 bases). V lost 4 bases to trimming and J lost 0 bases, with 14 bases between them. The germline V gene has CDR1 SGHDT and CDR2 YYEEEE. CDR3 length equals 15 residues. This chain's CDR3 is CASSVNQGYSYEQYF. CDR3 DNA sequence: TGTGCCAGCAGCGTCAACCAGGGATACTCCTACGAGCAGTACTTC.

The chain carries TRBV5-1 and TRBJ2-7; D perhaps matches TRBD1 (6 bases). Germline assignment: CDR1 SGHRS and CDR2 YFSETQ. Trimming removed 0 bases at V and 0 bases at J, with 10 bases between. CDR3 length: 15 residues. The CDR3 region is CASSLGQASSYEQYF. CDR3 bases: TGCGCCAGCAGCTTGGGACAGGCGAGCTCCTACGAGCAGTACTTC.

This clonotype was counted between two and nine times. The J gene is TRBJ2-5, the V gene TRBV29-1; 7 nucleotides align to TRBD1. V was pared by 5 bases and J by 2 bases, with 2 bases of the junction left unmatched. Germline V gene lookup returns CDR1 SQVTM and CDR2 ANQGSEA. There are 12 residues in the CDR3. The CDR3 nucleotides are TGCAGCGTTAACAGGGGTCAAGAGACCCAGTACTTC. Encoded protein: CSVNRGQETQYF.

Only a few counts were recorded for this clonotype. The chain has TRBV28 and TRBJ2-7; D remains unclear. The V gene's germline CDR1 is MDHEN and CDR2 SYDVKM. The CDR3 consists of 13 residues. Trimming pared 3 bases from V and 4 bases from J, leaving 10 bases between. DNA for the CDR3: TGTGCCAGCAGTTTCCTACAGAGATACGAGCAGTACTTC. It codes for CASSFLQRYEQYF.

V and J are TRBV27 and TRBJ2-7; D unresolved. The V gene lost 3 bases and the J gene lost 2 bases, with 11 bases spanning the gap. The CDR3 is 14 residues long. Germline V lookup: CDR1 MNHEY, CDR2 SMNVEV (reference sequence). CDR3 DNA: TGTGCCAGCAGTTTTGCCGCACAGCCCTACGAGCAGTACTTC. Its translation: CASSFAAQPYEQYF.

The chain is built from TRBV7-9 and TRBJ2-2, with a possible D match to TRBD2 (6 bases). The CDR3 length is 14 residues. Trimming took off 5 bases at V and 7 bases at J, with 14 bases between the two ends. Germline lookup yields CDR1 SEHNR and CDR2 FQNEAQ (reference sequence). CDR3 in DNA: TGTGCCAGCAGCCACTCACGGGAGATCGGGGAGCTGTTTTTT. As protein: CASSHSREIGELFF.

The chain combines TRBV12-3 or TRBV12-4 with TRBJ1-4; D call uncertain. V was trimmed by 6 bases and J by 0 bases, leaving 8 bases between them. The CDR3 has 14 residues. This CDR3 is CASSGIATNEKLFF. DNA for the CDR3: TGTGCCAGCAGCGGGATCGCAACTAATGAAAAACTGTTTTTT.

This clonotype was found a few times. The V gene is TRBV7-9, the J gene TRBJ1-2; 9 nucleotides align to TRBD1. The germline gives CDR1 SEHNR, CDR2 FQNEAQ (reference sequence). The junction had 4 bases not matched to a gene; V was cut back by 10 bases and J by 4 bases. The CDR3 loop spans 12 amino acids. The CDR3 sequence is CATGQGSYGYTF. Here the CDR3 DNA reads TGTGCCACCGGACAGGGGAGCTATGGCTACACCTTC.

The chain recombines TRBV10-3 with TRBJ2-5, with 7 bases that match TRBD1. The J call may be incorrect, as the DNA end agrees better with TRBJ2-1. CDR3 length: 17 residues. Looked up from germline, CDR1 is ENHRY and CDR2 is SYGVKD. CDR3 nucleotides: TGTGCCATCAGTGGATTCGCCGGGACAGACGATCGAGAGACCCAGTTCTTC. Residues: CAISGFAGTDDRETQFF.

The V gene is TRBV4-1, the J gene TRBJ1-2; 7 bases map to TRBD1. This CDR3 spans 15 amino acids. Unmatched junction bases numbered 10, after V lost 3 bases and J lost 6 bases. Germline V gene lookup returns CDR1 MGHRA and CDR2 YSYEKL. CDR3 amino acids: CASSHPRQGGHGYTF. Here the CDR3 DNA reads TGCGCCAGCAGCCATCCTCGACAGGGAGGACATGGCTACACCTTC.

This chain joins TRBV18 and TRBJ1-5; no reliable D call. The CDR3 totals 14 residues. V dropped 6 bases and J dropped 1 base, with 10 bases sitting between them. Germline-derived CDR1 and CDR2 are KGHSH and LQKENI. The CDR3 is CASSEGGSNQPQHF. The CDR3 bases are TGTGCCAGCTCGGAGGGTGGCAGCAATCAGCCCCAGCATTTT.

The chain combines TRBV4-1 with TRBJ2-5, with D perhaps TRBD1 (5 bases). This CDR3 is built from 15 residues. CDR1 is MGHRA, CDR2 YSYEKL, per germline. V lost 0 bases, J lost 2 bases, and 10 bases lay in between. CDR3 sequence: CASSQDPTDQETQYF. The CDR3 DNA reads TGCGCCAGCAGCCAAGATCCGACAGATCAAGAGACCCAGTACTTC.

This clonotype was detected once. J is TRBJ2-4 and V is TRBV5-6; D perhaps matches TRBD1 (5 bases). V lost 4 bases, J lost 7 bases, and 15 bases lay in between. The CDR3 loop spans 14 amino acids. Germline-derived CDR1 and CDR2 are SGHDT and YYEEEE. CDR3 nucleotide sequence: TGTGCCAGCAGCACCCAGGGAAGGGGTAACATTCAGTACTTC. Its protein is CASSTQGRGNIQYF.

V and J are TRBV7-2 and TRBJ1-6; TRBD1 is a possible D gene (6 bases). CDR1 is SGHTA, CDR2 FQGNSA, per germline. Trimming pared 1 base from V and 7 bases from J, leaving 14 bases between. This CDR3 has 16 residues. The CDR3 nucleotides are TGTGCCAGCAGCTTAGACCTGACAGGTCGCAATTCACCCCTCCACTTT. Its translation: CASSLDLTGRNSPLHF.

This chain joins TRBV20-1 and TRBJ2-3, with D possibly being TRBD2 (7 bases). The germline gives CDR1 DFQATT, CDR2 SNEGSKA (reference sequence). V dropped 3 bases and J dropped 2 bases, with 15 bases sitting between them. CDR3 length: 15 residues. CDR3: CSASGGASFTDTQYF. For the CDR3, the DNA is TGCAGTGCTAGTGGGGGGGCCTCGTTCACAGATACGCAGTATTTT.

This rearrangement joins TRBV20-1 to TRBJ2-1, with 9 bases matching TRBD2. V was clipped by 8 bases and J by 9 bases; unmatched bases: 11. Germline CDR1 is DFQATT and CDR2 is SNEGSKA (reference sequence). The CDR3 has 13 amino acids. CDR3 loop: CSTNPGLAREQFF. The CDR3 DNA is TGCAGTACTAACCCGGGACTAGCCCGTGAGCAGTTCTTC.

The chain combines TRBV4-2 with TRBJ2-3; D may be TRBD1 (6 bases). V lost 3 bases and J 4 bases, leaving 14 bases between the germline ends. There are 15 residues in the CDR3. Germline lookup yields CDR1 LGHNA and CDR2 YNFKEQ. The CDR3 sequence is CASSQTVTGPDTQYF. In DNA, the CDR3 is TGTGCCAGCAGCCAGACTGTGACAGGACCAGATACGCAGTATTTT.